These T cell receptor beta chains were read from a single sample in a study of tumor and adjacent non-tumor tissue in lung cancer. TCRdb reprocessed the multiplex PCR reads with MiXCR, giving one entry per CDR3 protein. Seen here are over 85,000 distinct CDR3 sequences, 84% observed once, and the top ten hold roughly 20%. The sample comprised lung tumor tissue. The origin of the receptors is a man in his sixties or seventies with non-small cell lung cancer. CDR3s include the opening cysteine and the closing phenylalanine or tryptophan. A D gene is named only where the DNA matches it firmly. Clone size appears in some rows only: once, few, many, or a class for an expanded clone.

J: TRBJ1-2; V: TRBV6-6; size: medium-sized; D: -; CDR3: CASSYDDSTGYTF; DNA: TGTGCCAGCAGTTATGACGACAGTACAGGCTACACCTTC
J: TRBJ1-1; V: TRBV5-6; size: many; D: -; CDR3: CASSFRGTSNTEAFF; DNA: TGTGCCAGCAGCTTCCGAGGGACATCGAACACTGAAGCTTTCTTT
J: TRBJ1-1; V: TRBV4-2; size: -; D: TRBD1; CDR3: CASRQDRGQGARNTEALF; DNA: TGTGCCAGCAGGCAAGATCGGGGACAGGGGGCCCGGAACACTGAAGCTTTATTT
J: TRBJ2-3; V: TRBV11-2; size: -; D: -; CDR3: CASNLGPGGADTQCF; DNA: TGTGCCAGCAACTTAGGGCCCGGCGGGGCAGATACTCAATGTTTT
J: TRBJ2-2; V: TRBV19; size: -; D: -; CDR3: CASSISGRSSLLSTGELFF; DNA: TGTGCCAGTAGTATATCAGGACGAAGTTCTTTATTGAGCACCGGGGAGCTGTTTTTT
J: TRBJ1-1; V: TRBV6-2/TRBV6-3; size: -; D: TRBD1; CDR3: CASSTRQGTDTEAFF; DNA: TGTGCTAGTAGTACGAGACAGGGGACGGACACTGAAGCTTTCTTT
J: TRBJ2-7; V: TRBV20-1; size: -; D: -; CDR3: CSASTVSGQYF; DNA: TGCAGTGCTAGTACAGTCTCTGGGCAGTACTTC
J: TRBJ2-6; V: TRBV29-1; size: -; D: TRBD1; CDR3: CSVSDRDRVSFGANVLTF; DNA: TGCAGCGTTTCCGACCGGGACAGGGTTTCCTTTGGGGCCAACGTACTGACTTTC
J: TRBJ2-1; V: TRBV5-6; size: -; D: -; CDR3: CASSLGLQGSCNEQFF; DNA: TGTGCCAGCAGCTTGGGATTACAGGGTTCCTGCAATGAGCAGTTCTTC
J: TRBJ2-2; V: TRBV6-5; size: -; D: -; CDR3: CASSLKANANTGELFF; DNA: TGTGCTAGCAGCCTCAAAGCGAATGCGAACACCGGGGAGCTGTTTTTT
J: TRBJ2-1; V: TRBV14; size: -; D: -; CDR3: CASSIPGPYNEQFF; DNA: TGCGCCAGCAGCATCCCGGGCCCTTACAATGAGCAATTCTTC
J: TRBJ1-6; V: TRBV20-1; size: -; D: -; CDR3: CSPRSLRVNSPLHF; DNA: TGCAGTCCTAGATCCCTCAGGGTTAATTCACCCCTCCACTTT
J: TRBJ2-5; V: TRBV10-3; size: few; D: TRBD1; CDR3: CATHGQGEQETQYF; DNA: TGTGCCACACATGGACAGGGAGAGCAAGAGACCCAGTACTTC
J: TRBJ1-2; V: TRBV6-2/TRBV6-3; size: -; D: TRBD1; CDR3: CASSHPGQENYGYTF; DNA: TGTGCCAGTAGTCATCCGGGACAGGAAAACTATGGCTACACCTTC
J: TRBJ2-3; V: TRBV29-1; size: once; D: -; CDR3: CSVGVNTDTHYF; DNA: TGCAGCGTTGGGGTCAACACAGATACGCACTATTTT
J: TRBJ2-7; V: TRBV5-1; size: -; D: -; CDR3: CASSLDNDTYEQYF; DNA: TGCGCCAGCAGCTTGGACAACGATACATACGAGCAGTACTTC
J: TRBJ2-5; V: TRBV20-1; size: many; D: TRBD1; CDR3: CSARETGQQETQYF; DNA: TGCAGTGCTAGAGAGACGGGACAGCAAGAGACCCAGTACTTC
J: TRBJ2-3; V: TRBV5-6; size: -; D: TRBD1; CDR3: CAISRDRGRTSNQPQYF; DNA: TGTGCCATCAGCCGGGACAGGGGACGAACGAGCAATCAGCCCCAGTATTTT
J: TRBJ2-3; V: TRBV29-1; size: -; D: -; CDR3: CSVGVPGDMQYF; DNA: TGCAGCGTTGGTGTCCCGGGGGATATGCAGTATTTT
J: TRBJ2-3; V: TRBV7-2; size: -; D: -; CDR3: CASSLSVRAGDTQYF; DNA: TGTGCCAGCAGCTTAAGCGTGAGGGCGGGAGATACGCAGTATTTT
J: TRBJ2-2; V: TRBV29-1; size: -; D: -; CDR3: CSVPGNTGELFF; DNA: TGCAGCGTTCCCGGGAACACCGGGGAGCTGTTTTTT
J: TRBJ2-1; V: TRBV28; size: -; D: TRBD2; CDR3: CASTWGLEVVNEQFF; DNA: TGTGCCAGCACTTGGGGACTAGAGGTTGTAAATGAGCAGTTCTTC
J: TRBJ2-7; V: TRBV11-3; size: -; D: -; CDR3: CARGLSARSYEQYF; DNA: TGTGCCAGGGGCTTGTCGGCGAGGTCGTACGAGCAGTACTTC
J: TRBJ1-1; V: TRBV20-1; size: -; D: -; CDR3: CCASDGRTEAFF; DNA: TGTTGTGCTAGCGATGGAAGAACTGAAGCTTTCTTT
J: TRBJ2-7; V: TRBV29-1; size: -; D: -; CDR3: CIVRRGTSYKQYF; DNA: TGCATCGTGCGACGGGGGACCTCCTACAAGCAGTACTTC
J: TRBJ2-7; V: TRBV28; size: -; D: -; CDR3: CASSPPWTEYEHYF; DNA: TGTGCCAGCAGTCCTCCGTGGACGGAATACGAGCACTACTTC
J: TRBJ1-5; V: TRBV11-2; size: -; D: -; CDR3: CASSLATNQPQHF; DNA: TGTGCCAGCAGCTTAGCGACTAATCAGCCCCAGCATTTT
J: TRBJ2-2; V: TRBV28; size: many; D: TRBD2; CDR3: CASSFPSGRGLGPGELFF; DNA: TGTGCCAGCAGTTTCCCTAGCGGGAGGGGCCTAGGTCCCGGGGAGCTGTTTTTT
J: TRBJ1-2; V: TRBV29-1; size: -; D: -; CDR3: CSVEGDDSVNFSYTF; DNA: TGCAGCGTTGAAGGAGATGACAGCGTTAACTTTAGCTACACCTTC
J: TRBJ2-3; V: TRBV20-1; size: -; D: TRBD2; CDR3: CSARASGSPSTDTQYF; DNA: TGTAGTGCTAGAGCTAGCGGGAGCCCTAGCACAGATACGCAGTATTTT
J: TRBJ2-7; V: TRBV29-1; size: -; D: -; CDR3: CGLRDVTYEQYF; DNA: TGCGGCTTGAGGGATGTCACCTACGAGCAGTACTTC
J: TRBJ2-7; V: TRBV29-1; size: -; D: -; CDR3: CSVRVTNPEQYF; DNA: TGCAGCGTCCGGGTGACGAACCCCGAGCAGTACTTC
J: TRBJ2-1; V: TRBV5-6; size: -; D: -; CDR3: CASSSGRWSSYNEQSF; DNA: TGTGCCAGCAGTTCCGGTAGGTGGAGCTCCTACAATGAGCAGTCCTTC
J: TRBJ2-7; V: TRBV20-1; size: many; D: TRBD2; CDR3: CSARLAGVKYEQYF; DNA: TGCAGTGCTAGACTAGCGGGAGTGAAGTACGAGCAGTACTTC
J: TRBJ1-6; V: TRBV5-4; size: -; D: TRBD1; CDR3: CSSNMTGDGNSPLHF; DNA: TGTTCCAGCAACATGACAGGGGATGGTAATTCACCTCTCCACTTT
J: TRBJ1-2; V: TRBV4-3; size: -; D: TRBD1; CDR3: CASSQWNLLDRVYTF; DNA: TGCGCCAGCAGTCAATGGAACCTCTTGGACAGGGTGTACACCTTC
J: TRBJ1-2; V: TRBV29-1; size: -; D: -; CDR3: CSVCLQGSGGYTF; DNA: TGCAGCGTTTGTCTCCAGGGTTCTGGTGGCTACACCTTC
J: TRBJ2-1; V: TRBV6-2/TRBV6-3; size: many; D: -; CDR3: CASSYTPTEQFF; DNA: TGTGCCAGCAGTTACACGCCGACAGAGCAGTTCTTC
J: TRBJ1-5; V: TRBV4-2; size: -; D: -; CDR3: CASSRDTHNNQPQHF; DNA: TGTGCCAGCAGCCGTGACACTCATAACAATCAACCCCAGCATTTT
J: TRBJ2-7; V: TRBV6-5; size: -; D: -; CDR3: CASSHTIGSSYKQYF; DNA: TGTGCCAGCAGCCATACTATCGGGAGCTCCTACAAACAGTACTTC
J: TRBJ2-7; V: TRBV10-3; size: -; D: -; CDR3: CAISLVVAHDQYF; DNA: TGTGCCATCAGTCTAGTGGTCGCCCACGACCAGTACTTC
J: TRBJ2-7; V: TRBV6-2/TRBV6-3; size: once; D: -; CDR3: CASSPLGTRGGPHSYEQYF; DNA: TGTGCCAGCAGTCCCCTGGGCACAAGGGGCGGCCCTCACTCCTATGAGCAGTACTTC
J: TRBJ2-5; V: TRBV5-5; size: -; D: -; CDR3: CASSLVSPDSQYF; DNA: TGTGCCAGCAGCTTAGTCAGTCCGGATAGCCAGTACTTC
J: TRBJ2-3; V: TRBV6-2/TRBV6-3; size: -; D: -; CDR3: CASSYPMSVGHQDRQYF; DNA: TGTGCCAGCAGTTACCCGATGTCAGTAGGCCACCAGGATAGGCAGTATTTC
J: TRBJ2-2; V: TRBV10-2; size: -; D: -; CDR3: CASRLGGPRGELFF; DNA: TGTGCCAGCAGACTAGGGGGGCCGAGGGGGGAGCTGTTTTTT
J: TRBJ2-2; V: TRBV11-2; size: -; D: TRBD2; CDR3: CHSSPLAGGTGELFF; DNA: TGTCACAGCAGCCCCCTAGCGGGGGGGACAGGGGAGCTGTTTTTT
J: TRBJ1-1; V: TRBV10-1; size: -; D: -; CDR3: CASSETGMNTEAFF; DNA: TGCGCCAGTAGTGAGACAGGAATGAACACTGAAGCTTTCTTT
J: TRBJ2-3; V: TRBV10-2; size: -; D: -; CDR3: CASQDLLTQYF; DNA: TGCGCCTCCCAAGACTTGCTAACGCAGTATTTT
J: TRBJ2-1; V: TRBV6-6; size: -; D: TRBD1; CDR3: CASIATGGIYNEQFF; DNA: TGTGCCAGCATTGCGACAGGGGGCATCTACAATGAGCAGTTCTTC
J: TRBJ1-1; V: TRBV5-5; size: -; D: -; CDR3: CASSLFGSDTEAFF; DNA: TGTGCTAGCAGCTTATTTGGGTCGGACACTGAAGCTTTCTTT
J: TRBJ2-7; V: TRBV11-3; size: -; D: -; CDR3: CVSSLTAGAYEQYF; DNA: TGTGTCAGCAGCTTAACGGCAGGGGCATACGAGCAGTACTTC
J: TRBJ2-3; V: TRBV12-3/TRBV12-4; size: -; D: -; CDR3: CASSLGDGGPHTQYF; DNA: TGTGCCAGCAGTTTGGGGGACGGGGGACCACATACGCAGTATTTT
J: TRBJ1-6; V: TRBV4-1; size: -; D: -; CDR3: CASSQGIRASSYNSPLHF; DNA: TGCGCCAGCAGCCAAGGGATTAGAGCAAGTTCCTATAATTCACCCCTCCACTTT
J: TRBJ2-7; V: TRBV6-5; size: once; D: -; CDR3: CASSWVGTPREQYF; DNA: TGTGCCAGCAGTTGGGTGGGGACCCCCCGCGAGCAATACTTT
J: TRBJ1-2; V: TRBV5-6; size: -; D: TRBD1; CDR3: CASSRNRGHGGHTF; DNA: TGTGCCAGTAGCCGGAACAGGGGGCATGGCGGCCACACCTTC
J: TRBJ2-1; V: TRBV10-2; size: -; D: -; CDR3: CASKSPGSSSHEQFF; DNA: TGCGCAAGCAAGTCCCCGGGATCCTCTTCTCATGAGCAGTTCTTC
J: TRBJ1-2; V: TRBV30; size: -; D: -; CDR3: CDWTPVAGAGGYAF; DNA: TGTGACTGGACCCCCGTAGCGGGGGCGGGTGGCTACGCCTTC
J: TRBJ1-2; V: TRBV18; size: -; D: TRBD1; CDR3: CANSPGQEYGYTF; DNA: TGTGCCAACTCCCCAGGACAGGAATATGGCTACACCTTC
J: TRBJ2-1; V: TRBV28; size: -; D: -; CDR3: CDSSLTTGWNNEQFF; DNA: TGTGACAGCAGTCTCACGACGGGTTGGAACAATGAGCAGTTCTTC
J: TRBJ1-1; V: TRBV29-1; size: -; D: -; CDR3: CSGIIDRGITEAFF; DNA: TGCAGCGGCATAATCGACAGAGGGATCACTGAAGCTTTCTTT